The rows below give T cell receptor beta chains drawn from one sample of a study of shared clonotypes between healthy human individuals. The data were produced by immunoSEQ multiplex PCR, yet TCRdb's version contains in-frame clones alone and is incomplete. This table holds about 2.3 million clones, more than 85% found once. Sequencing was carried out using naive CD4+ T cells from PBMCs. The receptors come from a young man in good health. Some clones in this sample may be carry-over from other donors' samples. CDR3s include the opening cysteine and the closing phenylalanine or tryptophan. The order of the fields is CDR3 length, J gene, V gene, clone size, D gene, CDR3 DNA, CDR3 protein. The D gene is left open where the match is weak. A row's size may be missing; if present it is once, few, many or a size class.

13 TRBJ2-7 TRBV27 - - TGTGCCAGCAGTTTATACCAGGGTTTAAAGCAGTACTTC CASSLYQGLKQYF
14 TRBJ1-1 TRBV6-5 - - TGTGCCAGCAGTTGGTTGGAAGGGAACACTGAAGCTTTCTTT CASSWLEGNTEAFF
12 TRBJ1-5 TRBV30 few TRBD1 TGTGCCTGGAGTGTACCAGGGGGATATCTGCATTTT CAWSVPGGYLHF
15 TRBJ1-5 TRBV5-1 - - TGCGCCAGCAGCTTGCTTGGTGTGGGCAATCAGCCCCAGCATTTT CASSLLGVGNQPQHF
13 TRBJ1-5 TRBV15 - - TGTGCCACCAGCAGAGATATTGAAAAACCCCAGCATTTT CATSRDIEKPQHF
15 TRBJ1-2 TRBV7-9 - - TGTGCCAGCAGCTTAGGTTCTATCCCTAACTATGGCTACACCTTC CASSLGSIPNYGYTF
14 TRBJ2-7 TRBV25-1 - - TGTGCCAGCAGTGTTTCTCAGCAACCGTACGAGCAGTACTTC CASSVSQQPYEQYF
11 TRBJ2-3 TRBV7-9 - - TGTGCCAGCAGCTACGGGACGGCGCAGTATTTT CASSYGTAQYF
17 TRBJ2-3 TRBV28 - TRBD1 TGTGCCAGCAGTTTATTCTCCGGGACAGGGGTCACAGATACGCAGTATTTT CASSLFSGTGVTDTQYF
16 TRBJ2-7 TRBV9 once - TGTGCCAGCAGCGTAGGTCCGACAGAGAGCTCCTACGAGCAGTACTTC CASSVGPTESSYEQYF
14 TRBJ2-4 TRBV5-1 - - TGCGCCAGCACTACCGGGGGCTCCAAAAACATTCAGTACTTC CASTTGGSKNIQYF
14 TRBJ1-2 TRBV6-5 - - TGTGCCAGCAGTTACCCTATGGGAATCTATGGCTACACCTTC CASSYPMGIYGYTF
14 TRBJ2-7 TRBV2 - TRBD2 TGTGCCAGCAGTGGGACTAGCGGATCCTACGAGCAGTACTTC CASSGTSGSYEQYF
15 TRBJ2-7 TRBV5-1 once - TGCGCCAGCGCCAAGGAGTACGCCGGCTCCTACGAGCAGTACTTC CASAKEYAGSYEQYF
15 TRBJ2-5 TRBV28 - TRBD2 TGTGCCAGCAGCACCCCGGGACTAGCGGAAGAGACCCAGTACTTC CASSTPGLAEETQYF
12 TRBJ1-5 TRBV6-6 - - TGTGCCAGCAGCCCCCGCCCTCAGCCCCAGCATTTT CASSPRPQPQHF
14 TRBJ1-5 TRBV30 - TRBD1 TGTGCCTGGAGTGTACAGGGGGGCGACCAGCCCCAGCATTTT CAWSVQGGDQPQHF
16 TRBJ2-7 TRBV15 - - TGTGCCACCAGCAGATTAGCCACCGGAAACTCCTACGAGCAGTACTTC CATSRLATGNSYEQYF
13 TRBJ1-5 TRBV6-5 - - TGTGCCAGCAGTTCCCGGACGGGGTGGCCCCAGCATTTT CASSSRTGWPQHF
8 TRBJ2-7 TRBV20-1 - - TGCAGTGCCGGCGAGCAGTACTTC CSAGEQYF
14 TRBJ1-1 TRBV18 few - TGTGCCAGCTCACCATCACAGGGTGACACTGAAGCTTTCTTT CASSPSQGDTEAFF
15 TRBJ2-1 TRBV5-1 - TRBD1 TGCGCCAGCAGCTTATTACCGGGACAGTGGAATGAGCAGTTCTTC CASSLLPGQWNEQFF
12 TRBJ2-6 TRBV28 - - TGTGCCAGCAAGGCTGGGGCCAACGTCCTGACTTTC CASKAGANVLTF
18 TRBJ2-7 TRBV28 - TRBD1 TGTGCCAGCAGTTCAACTTCGATGGGACAGGGGGCGATCTACGAGCAGTACTTC CASSSTSMGQGAIYEQYF
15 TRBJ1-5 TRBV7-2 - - TGTGCCAGCAGCTTAGTGGGGACAAACAATCAGCCCCAGCATTTT CASSLVGTNNQPQHF
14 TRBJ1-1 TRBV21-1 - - TGTGCCAGCAGTTTTCGGGGGAGGGGCACTGAAGCTTTCTTT CASSFRGRGTEAFF
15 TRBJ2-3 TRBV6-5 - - TGTGCCAGCAGTTACGATGGGCTCAGCACAGATACGCAGTATTTT CASSYDGLSTDTQYF